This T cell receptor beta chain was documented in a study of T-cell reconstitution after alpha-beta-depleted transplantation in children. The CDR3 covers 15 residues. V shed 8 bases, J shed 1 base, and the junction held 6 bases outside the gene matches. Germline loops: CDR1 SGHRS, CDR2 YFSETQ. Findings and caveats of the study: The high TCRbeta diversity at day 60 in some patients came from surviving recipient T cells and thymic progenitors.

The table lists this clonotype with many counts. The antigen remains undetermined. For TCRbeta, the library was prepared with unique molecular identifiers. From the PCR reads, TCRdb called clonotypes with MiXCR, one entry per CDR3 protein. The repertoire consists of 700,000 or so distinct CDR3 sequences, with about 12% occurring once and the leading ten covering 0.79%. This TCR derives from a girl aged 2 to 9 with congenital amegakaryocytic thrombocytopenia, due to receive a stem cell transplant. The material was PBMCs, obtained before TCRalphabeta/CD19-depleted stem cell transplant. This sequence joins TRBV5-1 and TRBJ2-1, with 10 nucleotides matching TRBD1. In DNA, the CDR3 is TGCGCCAGAAAGGACAGGGGGGTTTCCTACAATGAGCAGTTCTTC. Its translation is CARKDRGVSYNEQFF.